These T cell receptor beta chains were read from a single sample in a study of blood T cell repertoires in COVID-19. The repertoire was sequenced with immunoSEQ multiplex PCR; TCRdb's copy has only in-frame clones and lacks some. The table shows some 52,000 clones, with about 90% occurring only once. The sample comprised peripheral blood. The receptors come from a human donor with active COVID-19. The donor label of this sample is uncertain. Both conserved end residues are part of each CDR3. A D gene is named only where the DNA matches it firmly. Part of the rows lack a size; the others show once, few, many or a class for expanded clones.

D gene: TRBD1
V gene: TRBV6-2/TRBV6-3
clone size: .
J gene: TRBJ1-2
CDR3 protein: CASSYRGQGVHDYGYTF
CDR3 DNA: TGTGCCAGCAGTTACAGGGGACAGGGAGTGCACGACTATGGCTACACCTTC

D gene: TRBD1
V gene: TRBV4-1
clone size: .
J gene: TRBJ2-7
CDR3 protein: CASSPRQGAYEQYF
CDR3 DNA: TGCGCCAGCAGCCCGCGACAGGGGGCCTACGAGCAGTACTTC

D gene: TRBD1
V gene: TRBV15
clone size: .
J gene: TRBJ2-1
CDR3 protein: CATSRGLIGTENEQFF
CDR3 DNA: TGTGCCACCAGCAGAGGCCTAATCGGGACAGAAAATGAGCAGTTCTTC

D gene: .
V gene: TRBV2
clone size: .
J gene: TRBJ1-2
CDR3 protein: CASIRLGYGYTF
CDR3 DNA: TGTGCCAGCATCAGACTGGGCTATGGCTACACCTTC

D gene: .
V gene: TRBV2
clone size: .
J gene: TRBJ1-1
CDR3 protein: CASSLTTEAFF
CDR3 DNA: TGTGCCAGCAGCCTAACGACAGAAGCTTTCTTT

D gene: .
V gene: TRBV7-9
clone size: once
J gene: TRBJ2-7
CDR3 protein: CASILTGLKPYEQYF
CDR3 DNA: TGTGCCAGCATATTGACGGGTCTAAAACCCTACGAGCAGTACTTC

D gene: TRBD1
V gene: TRBV19
clone size: .
J gene: TRBJ2-7
CDR3 protein: CASNAGGFSYEQYF
CDR3 DNA: TGTGCCAGTAACGCAGGGGGCTTCTCCTACGAGCAGTACTTC

D gene: .
V gene: TRBV19
clone size: .
J gene: TRBJ1-3
CDR3 protein: CASSTLDSSGNTIYF
CDR3 DNA: TGTGCCAGTAGTACATTGGACAGCTCTGGAAACACCATATATTTT

D gene: .
V gene: TRBV6-5
clone size: .
J gene: TRBJ2-5
CDR3 protein: CASSYVDRYQETQYF
CDR3 DNA: TGTGCCAGCAGCTATGTGGACAGATACCAAGAGACCCAGTACTTC

D gene: TRBD1
V gene: TRBV11-2
clone size: .
J gene: TRBJ2-1
CDR3 protein: CASTPQGDTAYNEQFF
CDR3 DNA: TGTGCCAGCACCCCTCAGGGGGACACAGCCTACAATGAGCAGTTCTTC

D gene: TRBD1
V gene: TRBV4-1
clone size: .
J gene: TRBJ1-1
CDR3 protein: CASSQVTGGSGRTEAFF
CDR3 DNA: TGCGCCAGCAGCCAAGTTACAGGGGGATCGGGTAGAACTGAAGCTTTCTTT

D gene: TRBD1
V gene: TRBV5-1
clone size: .
J gene: TRBJ2-1
CDR3 protein: CASRITTGGNEQFF
CDR3 DNA: TGCGCCAGCAGGATTACGACAGGGGGCAATGAGCAGTTCTTC

D gene: .
V gene: TRBV5-6
clone size: .
J gene: TRBJ2-5
CDR3 protein: CASRAWGGQETQYF
CDR3 DNA: TGTGCCAGCAGAGCGTGGGGCGGCCAAGAGACCCAGTACTTC

D gene: .
V gene: TRBV11-2
clone size: .
J gene: TRBJ2-1
CDR3 protein: CASSLGRGPRSINEQFF
CDR3 DNA: TGTGCCAGCAGCTTAGGACGAGGCCCCCGATCTATCAATGAGCAGTTCTTC

D gene: TRBD1
V gene: TRBV4-2
clone size: once
J gene: TRBJ1-2
CDR3 protein: CASSQDPGGFGGYTF
CDR3 DNA: TGTGCCAGCAGCCAAGATCCAGGGGGATTCGGTGGCTACACCTTC

D gene: .
V gene: TRBV7-9
clone size: .
J gene: TRBJ2-1
CDR3 protein: CASSVTSSHEQFF
CDR3 DNA: TGTGCCAGCAGCGTTACTAGCAGCCATGAGCAGTTCTTC

D gene: .
V gene: TRBV4-2
clone size: .
J gene: TRBJ1-5
CDR3 protein: CASSLGSGNQPQHF
CDR3 DNA: TGTGCCAGCAGCCTTGGTAGTGGCAATCAGCCCCAGCATTTT

D gene: .
V gene: TRBV6-6
clone size: .
J gene: TRBJ1-5
CDR3 protein: CASSYPNTNSNQPQHF
CDR3 DNA: TGTGCCAGCAGTTACCCCAATACAAATAGCAATCAGCCCCAGCATTTT

D gene: TRBD1
V gene: TRBV7-9
clone size: few
J gene: TRBJ1-6
CDR3 protein: CAIPNRPGGNSPLHF
CDR3 DNA: TGTGCCATCCCAAACAGGCCAGGGGGGAATTCACCCCTCCACTTT

D gene: .
V gene: TRBV19
clone size: .
J gene: TRBJ1-1
CDR3 protein: CASIRRENTEAFF
CDR3 DNA: TGTGCCAGTATTCGACGGGAGAACACTGAAGCTTTCTTT

D gene: TRBD2
V gene: TRBV12-5
clone size: .
J gene: TRBJ2-1
CDR3 protein: CASGPAGSGGYSEQFF
CDR3 DNA: TGTGCTAGTGGTCCGGCGGGGAGCGGGGGGTATAGTGAGCAGTTCTTC

D gene: .
V gene: TRBV6-5
clone size: .
J gene: TRBJ1-2
CDR3 protein: CASSYLNTEYYGYTF
CDR3 DNA: TGTGCCAGCAGTTACCTAAATACAGAATACTATGGCTACACCTTC

D gene: TRBD1
V gene: TRBV6-6
clone size: .
J gene: TRBJ1-1
CDR3 protein: CASSYSSTRGAEAFF
CDR3 DNA: TGTGCCAGCAGTTACTCCAGTACCAGGGGGGCTGAAGCTTTCTTT

D gene: TRBD2
V gene: TRBV5-4
clone size: .
J gene: TRBJ2-3
CDR3 protein: CASSFRGGAGTDTQYF
CDR3 DNA: TGTGCCAGCAGCTTCCGCGGGGGGGCCGGCACAGATACGCAGTATTTT

D gene: TRBD1
V gene: TRBV9
clone size: .
J gene: TRBJ2-5
CDR3 protein: CASSPGQGVETQYF
CDR3 DNA: TGTGCCAGCAGCCCCGGACAGGGCGTAGAGACCCAGTACTTC

D gene: TRBD1
V gene: TRBV11-2
clone size: once
J gene: TRBJ2-7
CDR3 protein: CASSSPGTGAYEQYF
CDR3 DNA: TGTGCCAGCAGCTCCCCCGGGACAGGGGCCTACGAGCAGTACTTC

D gene: .
V gene: TRBV6-5
clone size: .
J gene: TRBJ2-5
CDR3 protein: CASSYLYSEAETQYF
CDR3 DNA: TGTGCCAGCAGTTATCTATATAGCGAGGCGGAGACCCAGTACTTC

D gene: .
V gene: TRBV18
clone size: once
J gene: TRBJ1-2
CDR3 protein: CASSPLRVNYGYTF
CDR3 DNA: TGTGCCAGCTCACCACTGCGGGTAAATTATGGCTACACCTTC

D gene: .
V gene: TRBV12-3/TRBV12-4
clone size: .
J gene: TRBJ1-4
CDR3 protein: CASSALGRGSLFF
CDR3 DNA: TGTGCCAGCAGTGCCCTCGGCAGGGGAAGTCTGTTTTTT

D gene: TRBD1
V gene: TRBV4-3
clone size: .
J gene: TRBJ1-2
CDR3 protein: CASSQSTSPGQGGGYTF
CDR3 DNA: TGCGCCAGCAGCCAGTCAACCTCGCCGGGACAGGGAGGTGGCTACACCTTC

D gene: .
V gene: TRBV9
clone size: once
J gene: TRBJ2-1
CDR3 protein: CASSVAGSGNEQFF
CDR3 DNA: TGTGCCAGCAGCGTTGCGGGGTCAGGCAATGAGCAGTTCTTC

D gene: .
V gene: TRBV28
clone size: .
J gene: TRBJ1-1
CDR3 protein: CASSLEYTEAFF
CDR3 DNA: TGTGCCAGCAGTTTAGAGTACACTGAAGCTTTCTTT

D gene: .
V gene: TRBV19
clone size: .
J gene: TRBJ2-6
CDR3 protein: CASSMGGLITGANVLTF
CDR3 DNA: TGTGCCAGTAGTATGGGGGGACTTATAACCGGGGCCAACGTCCTGACTTTC

D gene: TRBD2
V gene: TRBV3-1/TRBV3-2
clone size: few
J gene: TRBJ2-3
CDR3 protein: CASSQEPGGAGGQYF
CDR3 DNA: TGTGCCAGCAGCCAAGAGCCCGGAGGGGCGGGGGGGCAGTATTTT

D gene: TRBD1
V gene: TRBV7-9
clone size: .
J gene: TRBJ2-3
CDR3 protein: CASSLGTASTDTQYF
CDR3 DNA: TGTGCCAGCAGCTTGGGGACAGCTAGCACAGATACGCAGTATTTT

D gene: .
V gene: TRBV7-8
clone size: .
J gene: TRBJ2-7
CDR3 protein: CASSYNRDSVNSYEQYF
CDR3 DNA: TGTGCCAGCAGCTACAACCGGGACTCCGTAAACTCCTACGAGCAGTACTTC

D gene: .
V gene: TRBV2
clone size: .
J gene: TRBJ2-7
CDR3 protein: CASTPEQLPSYEQYF
CDR3 DNA: TGTGCCAGCACCCCGGAACAGTTACCATCCTACGAGCAGTACTTC

D gene: TRBD1
V gene: TRBV10-3
clone size: once
J gene: TRBJ1-3
CDR3 protein: CATTGLGNTIYF
CDR3 DNA: TGTGCCACGACAGGGCTCGGAAACACCATATATTTT

D gene: TRBD1
V gene: TRBV19
clone size: .
J gene: TRBJ1-5
CDR3 protein: CASSRGTVRGNQPQHF
CDR3 DNA: TGTGCCAGTAGTAGGGGGACAGTTAGGGGCAATCAGCCCCAGCATTTT

D gene: TRBD1
V gene: TRBV25-1
clone size: .
J gene: TRBJ1-2
CDR3 protein: CASQGANNYGYTF
CDR3 DNA: TGTGCCTCACAGGGGGCGAATAACTATGGCTACACCTTC

D gene: .
V gene: TRBV11-2
clone size: .
J gene: TRBJ2-3
CDR3 protein: CASSLVGGGLSTDTQYF
CDR3 DNA: TGTGCCAGCAGCTTAGTCGGCGGGGGCCTTAGCACAGATACGCAGTATTTT

D gene: .
V gene: TRBV10-1
clone size: .
J gene: TRBJ2-7
CDR3 protein: CASSESKFIRVHEQYF
CDR3 DNA: TGCGCCAGCAGTGAGTCGAAATTTATCAGGGTCCACGAGCAGTACTTC

D gene: .
V gene: TRBV5-8
clone size: .
J gene: TRBJ2-5
CDR3 protein: CASSGYTGTETQYF
CDR3 DNA: TGTGCCAGCAGCGGATATACAGGGACGGAGACCCAGTACTTC

D gene: .
V gene: TRBV10-1
clone size: .
J gene: TRBJ2-2
CDR3 protein: CASWGVTGELFF
CDR3 DNA: TGCGCCAGCTGGGGGGTTACCGGGGAGCTGTTTTTT

D gene: .
V gene: TRBV7-9
clone size: .
J gene: TRBJ1-6
CDR3 protein: CASSLGAGGRSPLHF
CDR3 DNA: TGTGCCAGCAGCTTAGGGGCGGGGGGCCGTTCACCCCTCCACTTT

D gene: .
V gene: TRBV19
clone size: few
J gene: TRBJ2-2
CDR3 protein: CASSIQTTNTGELFF
CDR3 DNA: TGTGCCAGTAGTATCCAGACTACTAACACCGGGGAGCTGTTTTTT

D gene: .
V gene: TRBV4-3
clone size: .
J gene: TRBJ2-3
CDR3 protein: CASSHTKGTDTQYF
CDR3 DNA: TGCGCCAGCAGCCATACTAAGGGGACAGATACGCAGTATTTT

D gene: .
V gene: TRBV5-4
clone size: few
J gene: TRBJ2-7
CDR3 protein: CASRRTPGSEQYF
CDR3 DNA: TGTGCCAGCAGGCGTACTCCAGGGTCCGAGCAGTACTTC

D gene: TRBD2
V gene: TRBV7-3
clone size: .
J gene: TRBJ2-3
CDR3 protein: CASSRTSGGSDTQYF
CDR3 DNA: TGTGCCAGCAGCCGGACTAGCGGGGGCTCAGATACGCAGTATTTT

D gene: .
V gene: TRBV5-5
clone size: once
J gene: TRBJ2-1
CDR3 protein: CASRRDISSYNEQFF
CDR3 DNA: TGTGCCAGCAGGAGGGACATTTCCTCCTACAATGAGCAGTTCTTC

D gene: .
V gene: TRBV24-1
clone size: .
J gene: TRBJ2-1
CDR3 protein: CATSDGLGGPSYNEQFF
CDR3 DNA: TGTGCCACCAGTGATGGTTTGGGGGGGCCCTCCTACAATGAGCAGTTCTTC

D gene: TRBD1
V gene: TRBV7-6
clone size: .
J gene: TRBJ1-1
CDR3 protein: CASSPRPGTGVNTEAFF
CDR3 DNA: TGTGCCAGCAGCCCACGTCCCGGGACAGGGGTGAACACTGAAGCTTTCTTT

D gene: .
V gene: TRBV4-2
clone size: .
J gene: TRBJ1-1
CDR3 protein: CASSQEGRVTEAFF
CDR3 DNA: TGTGCCAGCAGCCAAGAGGGGAGGGTGACTGAAGCTTTCTTT

D gene: .
V gene: TRBV7-2
clone size: .
J gene: TRBJ2-5
CDR3 protein: CASSLGSSRETQYF
CDR3 DNA: TGTGCCAGCAGCTTAGGGTCTAGCCGGGAGACCCAGTACTTC

D gene: .
V gene: TRBV7-8
clone size: .
J gene: TRBJ2-7
CDR3 protein: CASSSGIGRSYEQYF
CDR3 DNA: TGTGCCAGCAGTTCGGGAATAGGGCGCTCCTACGAGCAGTACTTC